The following is a T cell receptor beta chain sequence with its context. This specimen comes from a study of cytomegalovirus exposure and HLA in healthy donors. Study at large: A data release that came early held approximately 85 million unique TCRs from HLA-typed donors.

The PCR employed 60 Vbeta primers together with 13 Jbeta primers. The assay was immunoSEQ multiplex PCR, and TCRdb's table has in-frame clones only and misses some. Of tens of thousands of clones listed, almost 80% are singletons. The sample comprised PBMCs. This receptor was taken from a woman aged 40 to 49 in good health and CMV-seropositive.

In DNA form, the CDR3 reads TGTGCCATCAGTGATAGTAATCAGCCCCAGCATTTT. Protein sequence: CAISDSNQPQHF. The chain couples TRBV10-3 to TRBJ1-5, with D uncertain. CDR1 and CDR2 from the germline V gene are ENHRY and SYGVKD. This CDR3 is 12 amino acids long. Trimming removed 3 bases at V and 4 bases at J, with 4 bases between.